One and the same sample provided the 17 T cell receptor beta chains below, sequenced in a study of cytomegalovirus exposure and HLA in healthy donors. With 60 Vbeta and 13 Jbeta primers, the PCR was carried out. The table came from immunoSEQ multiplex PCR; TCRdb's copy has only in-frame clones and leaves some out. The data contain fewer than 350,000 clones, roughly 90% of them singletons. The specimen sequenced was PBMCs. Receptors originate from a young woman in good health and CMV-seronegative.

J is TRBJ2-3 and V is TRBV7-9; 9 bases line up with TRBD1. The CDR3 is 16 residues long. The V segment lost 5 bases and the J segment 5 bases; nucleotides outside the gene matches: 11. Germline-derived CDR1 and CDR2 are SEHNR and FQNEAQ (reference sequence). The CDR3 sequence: CASSVLTGGQGDTQYF. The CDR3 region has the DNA TGTGCCAGCAGCGTATTGACAGGGGGTCAGGGAGATACGCAGTATTTT.

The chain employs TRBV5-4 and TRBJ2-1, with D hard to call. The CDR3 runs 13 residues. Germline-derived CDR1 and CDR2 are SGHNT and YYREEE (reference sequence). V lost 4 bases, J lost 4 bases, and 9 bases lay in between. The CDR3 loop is CASSLTVYNEQFF. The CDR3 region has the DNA TGTGCCAGCAGCCTCACAGTATACAATGAGCAGTTCTTC.

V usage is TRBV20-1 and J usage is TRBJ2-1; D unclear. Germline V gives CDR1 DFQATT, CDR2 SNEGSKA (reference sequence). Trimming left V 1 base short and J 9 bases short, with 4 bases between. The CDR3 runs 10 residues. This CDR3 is CSARAVEQFF. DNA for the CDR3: TGCAGTGCTAGAGCTGTTGAGCAGTTCTTC.

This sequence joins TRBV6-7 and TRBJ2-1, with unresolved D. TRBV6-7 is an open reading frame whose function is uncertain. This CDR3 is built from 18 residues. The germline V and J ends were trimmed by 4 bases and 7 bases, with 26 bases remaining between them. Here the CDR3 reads CASSFSLEANTHRNEQFF. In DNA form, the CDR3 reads TGTGCCAGCAGTTTCTCCCTTGAGGCAAATACTCATAGGAATGAGCAGTTCTTC.

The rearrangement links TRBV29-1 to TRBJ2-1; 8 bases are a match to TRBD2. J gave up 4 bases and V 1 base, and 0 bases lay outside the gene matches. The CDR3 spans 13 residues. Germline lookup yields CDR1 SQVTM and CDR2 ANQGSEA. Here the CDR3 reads CSVEGLAYNEQFF. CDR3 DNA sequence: TGCAGCGTTGAAGGACTAGCGTACAATGAGCAGTTCTTC.

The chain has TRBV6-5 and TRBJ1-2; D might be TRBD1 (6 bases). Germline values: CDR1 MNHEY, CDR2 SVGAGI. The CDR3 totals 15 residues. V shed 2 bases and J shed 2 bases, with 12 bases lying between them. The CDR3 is CASSYQDRFNYGYTF. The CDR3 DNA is TGTGCCAGCAGTTACCAAGACAGGTTCAACTATGGCTACACCTTC.

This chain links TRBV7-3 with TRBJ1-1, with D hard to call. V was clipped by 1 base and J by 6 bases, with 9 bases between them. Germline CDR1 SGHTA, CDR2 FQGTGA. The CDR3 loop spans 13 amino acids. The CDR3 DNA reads TGTGCCAGCAGCTTAAGAGTCTTCTCTGAAGCTTTCTTT. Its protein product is CASSLRVFSEAFF.

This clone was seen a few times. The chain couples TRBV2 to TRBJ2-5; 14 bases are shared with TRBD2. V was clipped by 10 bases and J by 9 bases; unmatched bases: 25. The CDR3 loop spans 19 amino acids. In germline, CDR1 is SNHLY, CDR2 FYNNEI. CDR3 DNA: TGTGCCATACGACAGTATACCGGGACTAGCGGGGGTTCGGCGGTGGCCCAGTACTTC. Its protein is CAIRQYTGTSGGSAVAQYF. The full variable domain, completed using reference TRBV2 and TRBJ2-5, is EPEVTQTPSHQVTQMGQEVILRCVPISNHLYFYWYRQILGQKVEFLVSFYNNEISEKSEIFDDQFSVERPDGSNFTLKIRSTKLEDSAMYFCAIRQYTGTSGGSAVAQYFGPGTRLLVL.

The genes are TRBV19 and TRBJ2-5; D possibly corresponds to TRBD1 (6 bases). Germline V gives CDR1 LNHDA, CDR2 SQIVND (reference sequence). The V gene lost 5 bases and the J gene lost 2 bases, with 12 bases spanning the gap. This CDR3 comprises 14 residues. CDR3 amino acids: CASSSRGPQETQYF. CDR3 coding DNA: TGTGCCAGTAGTTCCAGGGGACCGCAAGAGACCCAGTACTTC.

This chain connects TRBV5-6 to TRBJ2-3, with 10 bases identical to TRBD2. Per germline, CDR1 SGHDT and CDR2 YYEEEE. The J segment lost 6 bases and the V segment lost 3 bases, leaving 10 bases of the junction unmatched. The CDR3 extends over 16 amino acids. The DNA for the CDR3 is TGTGCCAGCAGCTACCTACCCCAGCGGGGGGGGGATACGCAGTATTTT. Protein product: CASSYLPQRGGDTQYF.

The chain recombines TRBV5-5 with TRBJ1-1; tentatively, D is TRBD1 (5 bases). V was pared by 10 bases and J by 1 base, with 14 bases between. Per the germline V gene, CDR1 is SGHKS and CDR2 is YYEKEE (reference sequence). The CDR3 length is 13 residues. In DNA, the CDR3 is TGTGCCGGTGAGGACACTTCGAACACTGAAGCTTTCTTT. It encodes CAGEDTSNTEAFF.

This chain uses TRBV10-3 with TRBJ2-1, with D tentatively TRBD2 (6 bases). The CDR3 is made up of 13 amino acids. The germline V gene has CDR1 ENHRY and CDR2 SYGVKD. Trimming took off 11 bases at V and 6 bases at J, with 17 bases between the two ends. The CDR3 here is CAAGPTGGNEQFF. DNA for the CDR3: TGTGCCGCAGGGCCCACCGGGGGCAATGAGCAGTTCTTC.

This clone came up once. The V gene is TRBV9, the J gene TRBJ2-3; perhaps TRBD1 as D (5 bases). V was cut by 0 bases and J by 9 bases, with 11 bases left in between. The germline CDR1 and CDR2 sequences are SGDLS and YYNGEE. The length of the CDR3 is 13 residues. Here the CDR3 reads CASSVAGAPTQYF. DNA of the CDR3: TGTGCCAGCAGCGTAGCTGGGGCCCCCACGCAGTATTTT.

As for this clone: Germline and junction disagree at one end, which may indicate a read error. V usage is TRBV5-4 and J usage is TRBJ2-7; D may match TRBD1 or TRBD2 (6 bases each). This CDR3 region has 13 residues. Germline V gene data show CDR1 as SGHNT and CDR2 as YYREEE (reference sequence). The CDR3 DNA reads TGTACCAGCAGCTTGGGGGGCGTTTACGAGCAGTACTTC. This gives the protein CTSSLGGVYEQYF.

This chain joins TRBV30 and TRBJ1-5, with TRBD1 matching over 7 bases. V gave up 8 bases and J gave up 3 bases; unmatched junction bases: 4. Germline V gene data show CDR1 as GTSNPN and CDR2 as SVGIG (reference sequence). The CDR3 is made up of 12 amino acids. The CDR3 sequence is CAEGQPNQPQHF. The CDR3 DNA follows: TGTGCCGAGGGACAGCCCAATCAGCCCCAGCATTTT.

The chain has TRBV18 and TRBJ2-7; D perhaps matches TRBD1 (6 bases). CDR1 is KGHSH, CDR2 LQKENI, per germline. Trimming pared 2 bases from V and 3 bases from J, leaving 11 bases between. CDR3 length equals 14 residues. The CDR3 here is CASSPTGNNYEQYF. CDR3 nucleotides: TGTGCCAGCTCACCAACAGGGAACAACTACGAGCAGTACTTC.

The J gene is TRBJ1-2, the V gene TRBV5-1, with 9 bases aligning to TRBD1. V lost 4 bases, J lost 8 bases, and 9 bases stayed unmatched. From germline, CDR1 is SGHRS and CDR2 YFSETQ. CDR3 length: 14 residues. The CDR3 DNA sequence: TGCGCCAGCAGCCCGGGACAGGGAAGAATCGGCTACACCTTC. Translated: CASSPGQGRIGYTF.